The 15 T cell receptor beta chains reported below all come from one sample, sequenced in a study of T cell responses to AZD1222 COVID-19 vaccine. The repertoire was sequenced with immunoSEQ multiplex PCR; TCRdb's copy has only in-frame clones and lacks some. There are roughly 180,000 clones in the sample; about 87% occur only once, and less than 3% lies in the top ten. This material consisted of peripheral blood, taken on day 0 of MenACWY control vaccination. The receptors were gathered from an adult in good health.

The rearrangement links TRBV19 to TRBJ1-2; perhaps TRBD1 as D (5 bases). The CDR3 runs to 16 residues. Germline-derived CDR1 and CDR2 are LNHDA and SQIVND (reference sequence). V dropped 3 bases and J dropped 7 bases, with 21 bases sitting between them. The DNA for the CDR3 is TGTGCCAGTAGTATCCCGGGACGGCAGCAAGCCGGTGGCTACACCTTC. It encodes CASSIPGRQQAGGYTF.

A few counts support this clone. CDR3 region: CASSRIKGDYGYTF. CDR3 in DNA: TGTGCCAGCAGTCGGATCAAGGGGGACTATGGCTACACCTTC. This chain joins TRBV5-4 and TRBJ1-2; D may be TRBD1 (6 bases). V was pared by 5 bases and J by 3 bases, with 14 bases between. CDR1 is SGHNT and CDR2 is YYREEE in the germline V gene (reference sequence). The CDR3 is 14 amino acids.

The rearrangement joins TRBV10-3 to TRBJ1-5; D gene ambiguous. CDR1 is ENHRY, CDR2 SYGVKD, per germline. Trimming stripped 2 bases from V and 2 bases from J, with 4 bases between. The CDR3 totals 13 residues. CDR3 protein: CAISETGNQPQHF. The CDR3, as DNA: TGTGCCATCAGTGAGACCGGCAATCAGCCCCAGCATTTT.

About this clone: Compared with germline, one end of the junction differs, possibly owing to a read error. The chain links TRBV7-7 to TRBJ2-2; no firm D call. Germline V lookup: CDR1 SSHAT, CDR2 FNYEAQ (reference sequence). The length of the CDR3 is 15 residues. The CDR3 sequence: CASSLELRNTGELFF. The CDR3 DNA reads TGTGCTAGCAGCTTAGAGTTACGAAACACCGGGGAGCTGTTTTTT. The whole variable domain, filled in from reference TRBV7-7 and TRBJ2-2, reads GAGVSQSPRYKVTKRGQDVTLRCDPISSHATLYWYQQALGQGPEFLTYFNYEAQPDKSGLPSDRFSAERPEGSISTLTIQRTEQRDSAMYRCASSLELRNTGELFFGEGSRLTVL.

In this sample, this clone turned up once. The rearrangement joins TRBV7-2 to TRBJ2-7, with 7 bases lining up with TRBD2. The CDR3 loop spans 18 amino acids. J lost 0 bases, V lost 5 bases, and 16 bases had no gene match. Germline lookup yields CDR1 SGHTA and CDR2 FQGNSA. The CDR3 region is CASSPSGSGVGSSYEQYF. The CDR3 nucleotides are TGTGCCAGCAGCCCCTCCGGGAGCGGGGTTGGAAGCTCCTACGAGCAGTACTTC.

This chain joins TRBV18 and TRBJ2-5; maybe TRBD1 (5 bases). CDR3 length: 14 amino acids. Trimming removed 1 base at V and 2 bases at J, with 8 bases between. Looked up from germline, CDR1 is KGHSH and CDR2 is LQKENI. The CDR3 bases are TGTGCCAGCTCACCACTGGGGCGACAAGAGACCCAGTACTTC. This encodes CASSPLGRQETQYF.

This chain connects TRBV6-7 to TRBJ1-1; 7 bases match TRBD1. Being an ORF, TRBV6-7 has a function that is uncertain. The V and J ends lost 7 bases and 6 bases, in that order; junction bases with no gene match: 8. The CDR3 loop spans 13 amino acids. This CDR3 reads CASKLQGWAEAFF. The CDR3 DNA sequence: TGTGCCAGCAAACTACAGGGGTGGGCTGAAGCTTTCTTT.

This clone showed up just once. The chain has TRBV6-2 or TRBV6-3 and TRBJ2-5; D call uncertain. CDR1 is MNHEY, CDR2 SVGEGT, per germline. Trimming cost V 3 bases and J 4 bases, with 12 bases left between them. The CDR3 is made up of 14 amino acids. The CDR3 spells CASSYSRIRETQYF. The CDR3, as DNA: TGTGCCAGCAGTTATAGCAGAATCAGAGAGACCCAGTACTTC.

The V call is TRBV6-5, the J call TRBJ2-5, with D perhaps matching TRBD2 (5 bases). The CDR3 sequence is 14 residues long. The V and J ends lost 8 bases and 2 bases respectively, with 15 bases between them. The germline gives CDR1 MNHEY, CDR2 SVGAGI. CDR3 sequence (DNA): TGTGCCAGCCTCTGGTACCGGGAACAAGAGACCCAGTACTTC. Translated, it gives CASLWYREQETQYF.

In nucleotides, the CDR3 is TGTGCCAGCAGCGCCACAGGGGGCTGGACCGGGGAGCTGTTTTTT. It specifies CASSATGGWTGELFF. The J gene is TRBJ2-2, the V gene TRBV9; TRBD1 matches 9 bases. This CDR3 spans 15 amino acids. The germline V gene encodes CDR1 SGDLS and CDR2 YYNGEE. The J segment lost 5 bases and the V segment lost 3 bases, leaving 5 bases of the junction unmatched.

The genes are TRBV7-8 and TRBJ2-3; D ambiguous. V dropped 5 bases and J dropped 3 bases, with 6 bases sitting between them. Germline assignment: CDR1 SGHVS and CDR2 FQNEAQ. CDR3 length: 12 residues. As DNA, the CDR3 is TGTGCCAGCAGCCGCTTTACAGATACGCAGTATTTT. Protein product: CASSRFTDTQYF. Filled out from reference TRBV7-8 and TRBJ2-3, the complete variable domain reads GAGVSQSPRYKVAKRGQDVALRCDPISGHVSLFWYQQALGQGPEFLTYFQNEAQLDKSGLPSDRFFAERPEGSVSTLKIQRTQQEDSAVYLCASSRFTDTQYFGPGTRLTVL.

Comments on this clone: The DNA is left out, because the CDR3 cannot be placed on it with certainty; the CDR3 is given as TCRdb lists it. The chain links TRBV9 to TRBJ1-2; the table calls TRBD1, which could not be checked here. Germline values: CDR1 SGDLS, CDR2 YYNGEE. The CDR3 contains 12 residues when both ends are counted. CDR3 in amino acids: CASSVGKGAETF.

Written as DNA, the CDR3 is TGTGCCAGCAGGCCCGGGACTAGCGGTGACAATGAGCAGTTCTTC. The encoded protein is CASRPGTSGDNEQFF. This rearrangement joins TRBV28 to TRBJ2-1, with 11 bases aligning to TRBD2. Germline loops: CDR1 MDHEN, CDR2 SYDVKM. CDR3 size: 15 residues. The V segment lost 6 bases and the J segment 5 bases; nucleotides outside the gene matches: 6.

V is TRBV6-4 and J is TRBJ2-2; D not resolved. Deletions cut 0 bases from V and 6 bases from J, with 5 bases between. CDR1 MRHNA and CDR2 SNTAGT come from the germline V gene. The CDR3 sequence is 13 residues long. The CDR3 DNA sequence: TGTGCCAGCAGTGACTCCGACTCCGGGGAGCTGTTTTTT. It translates to CASSDSDSGELFF.

The V and J genes are TRBV28 and TRBJ2-7; 9 nucleotides match TRBD2. Trimming cost V 4 bases and J 2 bases; bases outside gene matches: 3. Germline V gene lookup returns CDR1 MDHEN and CDR2 SYDVKM. The CDR3 has 14 residues. The CDR3 spells CASSSASGAYEQYF. DNA for the CDR3: TGTGCCAGCAGTTCGGCTAGCGGGGCCTACGAGCAGTACTTC.